This T cell receptor beta chain appears in the sequencing data of a study of CD8 T cells in Susac syndrome. Sequencing targeted TCR beta in blood CD8+ and CD4+ T cells. Controls were healthy donors (matched for age and sex). Bulk CD8+ and CD4+ cells came from magnetic negative isolation; CD8+ TEMRA by FACS. Random hexamers served to reverse transcribe roughly 0.45 to 1 ug RNA. Amplification of the TCR beta CDR3 was carried out by immunoSEQ multiplex PCR, which spanned a total of 54 Vbeta and 13 Jbeta segments. Via MiXCR, TCRdb re-called the immunoSEQ multiplex PCR reads, giving one row per CDR3 protein. The sample yields 110,000 to 150,000 distinct CDR3 sequences, 94% seen once. This CDR3 comprises 12 residues. Germline V gene data show CDR1 as SGHTA and CDR2 as FQGNSA. Between the trimmed V and J ends, which lost 4 bases and 2 bases, there was a span of 6 bases.

The chain joins TRBV7-2 to TRBJ2-7, with unresolved D. This receptor was taken from a human donor in good health. Sequenced input: CD8+ T cells from PBMCs. For the CDR3, the DNA is TGTGCCAGCAGCTACCTTACCTACGAGCAGTACTTC. Amino acids: CASSYLTYEQYF.